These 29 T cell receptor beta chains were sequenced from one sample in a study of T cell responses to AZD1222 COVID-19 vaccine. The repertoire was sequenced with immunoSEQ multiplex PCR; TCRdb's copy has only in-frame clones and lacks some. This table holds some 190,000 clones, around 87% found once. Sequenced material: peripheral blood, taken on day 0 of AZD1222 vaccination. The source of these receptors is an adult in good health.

This CDR3 reads CASSHRDRGIHEQFF. DNA for the CDR3: TGTGCCAGCAGTCACCGGGACAGGGGTATCCATGAGCAGTTCTTC. V gene TRBV6-5 combines with J gene TRBJ2-1, with 10 bases identical to TRBD1. This CDR3 comprises 15 residues. Germline CDR1 is MNHEY and CDR2 is SVGAGI. V was clipped by 5 bases and J by 8 bases; unmatched bases: 9.

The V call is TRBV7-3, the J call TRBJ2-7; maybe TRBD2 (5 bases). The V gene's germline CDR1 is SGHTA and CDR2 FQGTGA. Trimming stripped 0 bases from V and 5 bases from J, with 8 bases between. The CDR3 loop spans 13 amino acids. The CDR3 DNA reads TGTGCCAGCAGCTTAACGCGGGCCCACGAGCAGTACGTC. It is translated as CASSLTRAHEQYV.

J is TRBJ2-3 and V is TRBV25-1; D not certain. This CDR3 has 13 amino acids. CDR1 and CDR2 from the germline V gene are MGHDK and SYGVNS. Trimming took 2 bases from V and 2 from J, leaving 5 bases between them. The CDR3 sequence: CASSEPLTDTQYF. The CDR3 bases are TGTGCCAGCAGTGAACCGCTCACAGATACGCAGTATTTT. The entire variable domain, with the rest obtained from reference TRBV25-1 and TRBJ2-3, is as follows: EADIYQTPRYLVIGTGKKITLECSQTMGHDKMYWYQQDPGMELHLIHYSYGVNSTEKGDLSSESTVSRIRTEHFPLTLESARPSHTSQYLCASSEPLTDTQYFGPGTRLTVL.

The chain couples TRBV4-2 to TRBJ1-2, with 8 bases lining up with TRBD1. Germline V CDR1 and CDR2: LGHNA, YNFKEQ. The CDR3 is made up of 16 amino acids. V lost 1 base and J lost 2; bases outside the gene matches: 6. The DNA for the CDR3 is TGTGCCAGCAGCCAAGGGGGCGGACAGGGAAACTATGGCTACACCTTC. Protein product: CASSQGGGQGNYGYTF.

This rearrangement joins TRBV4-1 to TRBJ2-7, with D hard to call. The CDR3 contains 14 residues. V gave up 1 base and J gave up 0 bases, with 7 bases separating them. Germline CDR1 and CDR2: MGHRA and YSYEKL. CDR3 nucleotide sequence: TGCGCCAGCAGCCAAGCGCAGAGCTCCTACGAGCAGTACGTC. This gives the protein CASSQAQSSYEQYV.

CDR3 nucleotide sequence: TGTGCCAGCAGCTTTTCAGGGGAAGGTGAAGCTTTCTTT. Amino acids: CASSFSGEGEAFF. The V and J genes are TRBV11-2 and TRBJ1-1; D possibly corresponds to TRBD1 (6 bases). The CDR3 consists of 13 residues. With 3 bases removed from V and 7 bases from J, the gap between germline ends came to 12 bases. Germline V CDR1 and CDR2: SGHAT, FQNNGV.

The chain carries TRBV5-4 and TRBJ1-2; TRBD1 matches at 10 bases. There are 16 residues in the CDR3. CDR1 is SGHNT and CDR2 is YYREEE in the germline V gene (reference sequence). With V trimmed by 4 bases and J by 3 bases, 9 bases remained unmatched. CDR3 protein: CASSTATGQGHYGYTF. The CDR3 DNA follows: TGTGCCAGCAGCACTGCCACGGGACAGGGGCACTATGGCTACACCTTC.

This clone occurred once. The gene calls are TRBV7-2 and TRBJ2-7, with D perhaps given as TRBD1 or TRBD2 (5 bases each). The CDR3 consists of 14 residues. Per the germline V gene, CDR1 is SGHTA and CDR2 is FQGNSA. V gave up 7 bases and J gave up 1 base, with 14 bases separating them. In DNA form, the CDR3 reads TGTGCCAGCACGGGGACGGAACGTTCCTACGAGCAGTACTTC. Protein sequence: CASTGTERSYEQYF.

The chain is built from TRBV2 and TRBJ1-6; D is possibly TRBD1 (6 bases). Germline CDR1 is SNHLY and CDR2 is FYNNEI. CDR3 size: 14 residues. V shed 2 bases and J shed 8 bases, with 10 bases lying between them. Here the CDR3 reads CASSEQGMDSPLHF. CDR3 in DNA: TGTGCCAGCAGTGAACAGGGGATGGATTCACCCCTCCACTTT.

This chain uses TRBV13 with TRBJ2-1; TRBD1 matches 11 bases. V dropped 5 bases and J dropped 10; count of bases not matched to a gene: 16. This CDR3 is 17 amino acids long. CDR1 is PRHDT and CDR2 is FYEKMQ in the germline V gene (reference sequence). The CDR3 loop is CASSPLTPGTGGLEQFF. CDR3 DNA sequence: TGTGCCAGCAGCCCACTTACCCCTGGGACAGGGGGTTTGGAGCAGTTCTTC.

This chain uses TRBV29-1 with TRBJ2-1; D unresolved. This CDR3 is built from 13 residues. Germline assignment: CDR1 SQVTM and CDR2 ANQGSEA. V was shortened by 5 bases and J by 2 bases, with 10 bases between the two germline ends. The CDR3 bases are TGCAGCGTTTCCGGCGGTCCCTACAATGAGCAGTTCTTC. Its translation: CSVSGGPYNEQFF.

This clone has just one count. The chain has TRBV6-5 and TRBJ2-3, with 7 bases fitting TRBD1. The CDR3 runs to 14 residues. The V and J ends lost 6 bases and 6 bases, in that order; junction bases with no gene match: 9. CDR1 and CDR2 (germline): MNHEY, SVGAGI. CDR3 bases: TGTGCCAGCAGACTCAGGGGGTACCTGGATACGCAGTATTTT. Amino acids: CASRLRGYLDTQYF.

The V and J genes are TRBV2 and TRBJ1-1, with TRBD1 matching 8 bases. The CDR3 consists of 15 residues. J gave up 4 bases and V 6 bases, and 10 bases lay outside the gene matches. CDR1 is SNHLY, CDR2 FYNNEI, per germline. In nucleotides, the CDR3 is TGTGCCAGCAGAGGACAGGGAGAGGGGCGCACTGAAGCTTTCTTT. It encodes CASRGQGEGRTEAFF.

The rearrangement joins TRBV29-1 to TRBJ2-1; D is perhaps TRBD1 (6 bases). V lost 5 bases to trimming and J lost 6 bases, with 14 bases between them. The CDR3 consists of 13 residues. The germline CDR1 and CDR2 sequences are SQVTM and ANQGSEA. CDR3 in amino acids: CSVSGTLVNEQFF. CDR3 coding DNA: TGCAGCGTTTCCGGGACACTGGTCAATGAGCAGTTCTTC.

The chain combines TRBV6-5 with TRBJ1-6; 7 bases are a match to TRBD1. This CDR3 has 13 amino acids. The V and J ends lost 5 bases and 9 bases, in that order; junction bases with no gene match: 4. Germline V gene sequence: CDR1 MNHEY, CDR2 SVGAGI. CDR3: CASSPQGVSPLHF. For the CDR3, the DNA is TGTGCCAGCAGTCCCCAGGGGGTTTCACCCCTCCACTTT.

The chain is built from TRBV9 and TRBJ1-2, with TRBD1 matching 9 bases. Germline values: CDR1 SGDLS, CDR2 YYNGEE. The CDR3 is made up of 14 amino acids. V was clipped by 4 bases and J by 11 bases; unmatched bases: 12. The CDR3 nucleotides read TGTGCCAGCAGCCAAACTTTGACAGGGGGGATGTACACCTTC. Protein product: CASSQTLTGGMYTF.

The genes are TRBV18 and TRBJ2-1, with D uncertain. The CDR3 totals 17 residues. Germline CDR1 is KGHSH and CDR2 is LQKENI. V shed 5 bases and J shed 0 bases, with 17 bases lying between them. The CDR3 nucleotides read TGTGCCAGCTCATTCCAATTGACACTTGACTCCTACAATGAGCAGTTCTTC. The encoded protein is CASSFQLTLDSYNEQFF.

The DNA for the CDR3 is TGTGCCAGCAGTCCTTCGGGAAACACCATATATTTT. Protein product: CASSPSGNTIYF. The genes are TRBV6-6 and TRBJ1-3; D gene unclear. The length of the CDR3 is 12 residues. Looked up from germline, CDR1 is MNHNY and CDR2 is SVGAGI (reference sequence). The V end was cut by 5 bases, the J end by 4 bases, with 6 bases between.

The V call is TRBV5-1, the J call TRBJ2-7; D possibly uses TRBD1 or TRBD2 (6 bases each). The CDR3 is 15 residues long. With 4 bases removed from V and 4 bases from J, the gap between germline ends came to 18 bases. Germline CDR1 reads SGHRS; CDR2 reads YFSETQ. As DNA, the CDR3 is TGCGCCAGCAGCGTCCTGGGGGGCGATAAGTACGAGCAGTACGTC. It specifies CASSVLGGDKYEQYV.

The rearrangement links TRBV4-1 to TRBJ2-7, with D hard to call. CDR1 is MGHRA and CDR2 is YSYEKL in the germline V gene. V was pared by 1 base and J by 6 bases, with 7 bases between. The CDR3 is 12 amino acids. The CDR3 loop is CASSQVWSEQYF. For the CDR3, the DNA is TGCGCCAGCAGCCAAGTTTGGTCCGAGCAGTACTTC.

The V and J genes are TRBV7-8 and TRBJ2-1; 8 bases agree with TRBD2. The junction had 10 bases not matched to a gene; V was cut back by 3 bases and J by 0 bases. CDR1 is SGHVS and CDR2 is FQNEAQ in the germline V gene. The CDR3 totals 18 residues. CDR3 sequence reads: CASSFLGRAGDSYNEQFF. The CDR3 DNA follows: TGTGCCAGCAGCTTCCTCGGGAGAGCGGGGGACTCCTACAATGAGCAGTTCTTC.

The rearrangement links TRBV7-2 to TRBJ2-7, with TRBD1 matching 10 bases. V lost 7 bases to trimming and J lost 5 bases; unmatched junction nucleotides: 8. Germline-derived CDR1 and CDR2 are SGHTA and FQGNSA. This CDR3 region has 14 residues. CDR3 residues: CASTADRGLHEQYF. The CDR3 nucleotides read TGTGCCAGCACCGCCGACAGGGGGCTCCACGAGCAGTACTTC.

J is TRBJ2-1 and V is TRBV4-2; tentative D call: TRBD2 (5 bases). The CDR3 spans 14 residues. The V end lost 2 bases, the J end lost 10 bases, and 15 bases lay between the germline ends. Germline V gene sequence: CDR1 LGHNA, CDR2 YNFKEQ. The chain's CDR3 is CASSQLTGVKEQFF. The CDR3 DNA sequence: TGTGCCAGCAGCCAATTGACCGGGGTAAAAGAGCAGTTCTTC.

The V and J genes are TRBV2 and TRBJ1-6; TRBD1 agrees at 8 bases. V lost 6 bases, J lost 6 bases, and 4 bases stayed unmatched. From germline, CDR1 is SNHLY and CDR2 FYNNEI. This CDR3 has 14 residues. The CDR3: CASSAQGVNSPLHF. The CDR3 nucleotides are TGTGCCAGCAGCGCACAGGGGGTTAATTCACCCCTCCACTTT.

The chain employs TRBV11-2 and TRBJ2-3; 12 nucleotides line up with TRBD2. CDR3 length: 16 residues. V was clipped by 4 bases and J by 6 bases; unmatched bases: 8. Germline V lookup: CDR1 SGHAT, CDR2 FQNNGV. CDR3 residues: CASSSLLAGGPDTQYF. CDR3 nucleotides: TGTGCCAGCAGCTCACTACTAGCGGGGGGCCCGGATACGCAGTATTTT.

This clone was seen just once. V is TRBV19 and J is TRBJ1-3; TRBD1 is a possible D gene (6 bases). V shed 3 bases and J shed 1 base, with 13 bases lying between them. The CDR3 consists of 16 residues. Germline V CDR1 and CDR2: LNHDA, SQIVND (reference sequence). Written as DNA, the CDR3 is TGTGCCAGTAGTATTACGTCTACAGGGTCTGGAAACACCATATATTTT. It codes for CASSITSTGSGNTIYF.

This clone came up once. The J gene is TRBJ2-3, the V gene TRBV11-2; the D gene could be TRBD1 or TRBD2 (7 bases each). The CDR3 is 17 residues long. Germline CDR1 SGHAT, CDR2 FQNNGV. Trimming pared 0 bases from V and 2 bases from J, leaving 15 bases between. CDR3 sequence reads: CASSLDRGTITTDTQYF. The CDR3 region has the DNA TGTGCCAGCAGCTTAGACAGGGGGACTATCACCACAGATACGCAGTATTTT.

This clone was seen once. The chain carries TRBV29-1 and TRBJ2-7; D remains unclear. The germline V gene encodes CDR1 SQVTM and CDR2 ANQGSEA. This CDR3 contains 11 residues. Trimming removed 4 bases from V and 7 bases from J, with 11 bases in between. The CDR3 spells CSVGSRSEQYV. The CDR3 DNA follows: TGCAGCGTTGGGTCTCGAAGTGAGCAGTACGTC.

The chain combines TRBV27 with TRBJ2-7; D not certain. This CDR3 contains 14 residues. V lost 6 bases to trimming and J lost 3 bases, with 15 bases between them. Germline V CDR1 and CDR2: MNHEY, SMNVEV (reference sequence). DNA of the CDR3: TGTGCCAGCAGCACGAACTTTCCAAACTACGAGCAGTACTTC. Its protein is CASSTNFPNYEQYF.